A single sample is the source of the 22 T cell receptor beta chains below, sequenced in a study of blood T cell repertoires in COVID-19. This table comes from immunoSEQ multiplex PCR, and its TCRdb copy is limited to in-frame clones, with some not included. The profile covers 35,000 to 45,000 clones, with roughly 80% appearing a single time and over 13% taken by the ten largest. The sample consisted of peripheral blood. These receptors were obtained from a human donor in a cohort sampled during active COVID-19.

This clone occurred a few times. CDR3 amino acids: CATSRGDRGNQPQHF. CDR3 nucleotides: TGTGCCACCAGCAGGGGGGACAGGGGAAATCAGCCCCAGCATTTT. The rearrangement links TRBV15 to TRBJ1-5; 10 positions agree with TRBD1. V shed 3 bases and J 4 bases; nucleotides not matched to a gene: 3. The CDR3 has 15 residues. The germline CDR1 and CDR2 sequences are LNHNV and YYDKDF (reference sequence).

The chain uses TRBV28 and TRBJ1-4; 7 bases agree with TRBD1. Germline CDR1 is MDHEN and CDR2 is SYDVKM. There are 14 residues in the CDR3. Losses at the gene ends were 6 bases for V and 4 bases for J; bases not matched to a gene: 5. CDR3 DNA sequence: TGTGCCAGCAGACCGACAGGGAGTAATGAAAAACTGTTTTTT. It encodes CASRPTGSNEKLFF. Filled out from reference TRBV28 and TRBJ1-4, the complete variable domain reads DVKVTQSSRYLVKRTGEKVFLECVQDMDHENMFWYRQDPGLGLRLIYFSYDVKMKEKGDIPEGYSVSREKKERFSLILESASTNQTSMYLCASRPTGSNEKLFFGSGTQLSVL.

J is TRBJ1-2 and V is TRBV6-2 or TRBV6-3, with TRBD1 matching 7 bases. Germline CDR1 and CDR2: MNHEY and SVGEGT. This CDR3 has 12 residues. Germline trimming cut 5 bases from V and 7 bases from J; bases unmatched to any gene: 4. The CDR3 loop reads CASSLQGIGYTF. In DNA, the CDR3 is TGTGCCAGCAGTCTACAGGGGATTGGCTACACCTTC.

The gene calls are TRBV29-1 and TRBJ2-6, with 7 bases that match TRBD1. Trimming took 4 bases from V and 0 from J; bases not matched to a gene: 3. This CDR3 comprises 15 residues. Germline V gene sequence: CDR1 SQVTM, CDR2 ANQGSEA. The CDR3: CSVGQGSSGANVLTF. CDR3 sequence (DNA): TGCAGCGTTGGACAGGGCAGCTCTGGGGCCAACGTCCTGACTTTC.

V and J are TRBV18 and TRBJ2-7; 8 bases map to TRBD1. With V trimmed by 2 bases and J by 13 bases, 10 bases remained unmatched. The CDR3 is made up of 13 amino acids. Germline loops: CDR1 KGHSH, CDR2 LQKENI. CDR3 region: CASSPENRDRCYF. The DNA of the CDR3 is TGTGCCAGCTCACCAGAAAATAGGGACAGGTGTTACTTC.

The chain carries TRBV19 and TRBJ2-3; 7 bases line up with TRBD1. The CDR3 is 14 residues long. V lost 11 bases, J lost 2 bases, and 10 bases stayed unmatched. Per germline, CDR1 LNHDA and CDR2 SQIVND (reference sequence). The CDR3 DNA reads as TGTGCCTCAACCGGGACAGCGACCACAGATACGCAGTATTTT. Translation gives CASTGTATTDTQYF.

The chain employs TRBV12-3 or TRBV12-4 and TRBJ2-3; D possibly corresponds to TRBD2 (6 bases). Between the trimmed V and J ends, which lost 0 bases and 6 bases, there was a span of 7 bases. There are 13 residues in the CDR3. The CDR3 DNA reads TGTGCCAGCAGTTTAGCGGGGGGTGATACGCAGTATTTT. It is translated as CASSLAGGDTQYF.

The chain uses TRBV18 and TRBJ1-5, with D uncertain. The CDR3 runs 14 residues. Germline CDR1 is KGHSH and CDR2 is LQKENI. With 5 bases removed from V and 0 bases from J, the gap between germline ends came to 8 bases. This CDR3 reads CASSYQISNQPQHF. As DNA, the CDR3 is TGTGCCAGCTCATATCAGATTAGCAATCAGCCCCAGCATTTT. Full variable domain (outside the CDR3, taken from reference TRBV18 and TRBJ1-5): NAGVMQNPRHLVRRRGQEARLRCSPMKGHSHVYWYRQLPEEGLKFMVYLQKENIIDESGMPKERFSAEFPKEGPSILRIQQVVRGDSAAYFCASSYQISNQPQHFGDGTRLSIL.

The genes are TRBV5-4 and TRBJ1-3; D ambiguous. Trimming shortened V by 2 bases and J by 0 bases, and 9 bases separated the two germline ends. The germline CDR1 and CDR2 sequences are SGHNT and YYREEE (reference sequence). This CDR3 comprises 15 residues. The CDR3, as DNA: TGTGCCAGCAGCTTTGCTGCAGGCTCTGGAAACACCATATATTTT. It yields the protein CASSFAAGSGNTIYF.

In this sample, this clone turned up once. The genes are TRBV14 and TRBJ1-2; 8 bases map to TRBD1. The CDR3 is 16 amino acids. From germline, CDR1 is SGHDN and CDR2 FVKESK. The V and J ends lost 4 bases and 0 bases, in that order; junction bases with no gene match: 7. CDR3 bases: TGTGCCAGCAGCCCGAGGGGACAGGTGGCTAACTATGGCTACACCTTC. This sequence encodes CASSPRGQVANYGYTF.

This chain uses TRBV28 with TRBJ2-3; TRBD1 is a possible D gene (6 bases). V lost 7 bases and J 5 bases, leaving 13 bases between the germline ends. This CDR3 spans 13 amino acids. CDR1 and CDR2 from the germline V gene are MDHEN and SYDVKM. The CDR3 here is CASTRQVVDTQYF. In DNA, the CDR3 is TGTGCCAGCACCCGACAGGTAGTAGATACGCAGTATTTT.

J is TRBJ1-1 and V is TRBV27, with 7 bases that match TRBD1. Germline loops: CDR1 MNHEY, CDR2 SMNVEV (reference sequence). The CDR3 has 13 amino acids. The junction had 5 bases not matched to a gene; V was cut back by 6 bases and J by 4 bases. CDR3 nucleotide sequence: TGTGCCAGCAGGCTACAGGGGTCCACTGAAGCTTTCTTT. Amino acids: CASRLQGSTEAFF.

V is TRBV3-1 (or the pseudogene TRBV3-2) and J is TRBJ1-1; no clear D. Germline CDR1 reads LGHDT; CDR2 reads YNNKEL (reference sequence). The CDR3 consists of 13 residues. Trimming stripped 4 bases from V and 0 bases from J, with 6 bases between. The CDR3 spells CASSLNMNTEAFF. The CDR3 DNA is TGTGCCAGCAGCCTAAACATGAACACTGAAGCTTTCTTT.

This clone has more than one count but fewer than ten. The rearrangement links TRBV4-1 to TRBJ2-3; D uncertain. The CDR3 runs to 17 residues. The V gene lost 0 bases and the J gene lost 0 bases, with 13 bases spanning the gap. Looked up from germline, CDR1 is MGHRA and CDR2 is YSYEKL. CDR3 sequence (DNA): TGCGCCAGCAGCCAAGATGTTTCCCCCTTAAGCACAGATACGCAGTATTTT. Translating gives CASSQDVSPLSTDTQYF.

Here the CDR3 reads CASSLGSPQSAGGYGYTF. CDR3 coding DNA: TGTGCCAGCAGCTTGGGGTCCCCCCAATCTGCGGGCGGCTATGGCTACACCTTC. The rearrangement joins TRBV5-5 to TRBJ1-2; D uncertain. The CDR3 totals 18 residues. V lost 0 bases to trimming and J lost 4 bases, with 22 bases between them. Germline V gives CDR1 SGHKS, CDR2 YYEKEE (reference sequence).

The V gene is TRBV29-1, the J gene TRBJ1-2; D is possibly TRBD1 (5 bases). This CDR3 has 12 residues. V was trimmed by 3 bases and J by 5 bases, leaving 10 bases between them. Germline assignment: CDR1 SQVTM and CDR2 ANQGSEA. The CDR3 protein is CSVDRGQYGYTF. In DNA form, the CDR3 reads TGCAGCGTTGATAGGGGTCAGTATGGCTACACCTTC.

This chain joins TRBV19 and TRBJ2-5; D might be TRBD2 (7 bases). Germline values: CDR1 LNHDA, CDR2 SQIVND (reference sequence). The V end was cut by 8 bases, the J end by 7 bases, with 17 bases between. The CDR3 is made up of 13 amino acids. The CDR3 nucleotides read TGTGCCAGTTCTCGGGGGGCCGCCGGGACCCAGTACTTC. This translates into CASSRGAAGTQYF.

The V and J genes are TRBV7-6 and TRBJ2-2; D perhaps matches TRBD1 (5 bases). This CDR3 contains 15 residues. Deletions cut 2 bases from V and 6 bases from J, with 13 bases between. Germline values: CDR1 SGHVS, CDR2 FNYEAQ. CDR3 amino acids: CASSLKQVGAGELFF. The CDR3, as DNA: TGTGCCAGCAGCTTAAAACAGGTTGGGGCCGGGGAGCTGTTTTTT.

V usage is TRBV30 and J usage is TRBJ1-1; tentatively, D is TRBD1 (6 bases). Germline V gene lookup returns CDR1 GTSNPN and CDR2 SVGIG (reference sequence). The CDR3 consists of 11 residues. CDR3 bases: TGTGCTTTGGGGGGGCAAACTGAAGCTTTCTTT. Protein sequence: CALGGQTEAFF.

The table lists this clone with a count of one. The chain links TRBV5-1 to TRBJ2-3; D is uncertain. Looked up from germline, CDR1 is SGHRS and CDR2 is YFSETQ. This CDR3 spans 15 amino acids. The V and J ends lost 0 bases and 5 bases respectively, with 13 bases between them. This CDR3 reads CASSLALIFGDTQYF. The CDR3 nucleotides are TGCGCCAGCAGCTTGGCGCTGATCTTCGGAGATACGCAGTATTTT.

The chain has TRBV19 and TRBJ2-3, with D uncertain. V was shortened by 7 bases and J by 5 bases, with 7 bases between the two germline ends. The germline CDR1 and CDR2 sequences are LNHDA and SQIVND (reference sequence). This CDR3 region has 11 residues. The CDR3 loop is CASTGEDTQYF. For the CDR3, the DNA is TGTGCCAGTACAGGTGAAGATACGCAGTATTTT.

With regard to this clone: The same CDR3 is also encoded by other DNA sequences in this sample. The chain recombines TRBV5-1 with TRBJ2-7, with TRBD1 identical over 7 bases. The CDR3 runs to 14 residues. Germline CDR1 is SGHRS and CDR2 is YFSETQ. Trimming at V came to 0 bases and at J to 5 bases, leaving 5 bases not matched to a gene. The CDR3 DNA follows: TGCGCCAGCAGCTTGGGAACAGGGGCTCACGAGCAGTACTTC. It codes for CASSLGTGAHEQYF.